The 11 T cell receptor beta chains listed next were all sequenced from one sample in a study of T cell repertoires in cytomegalovirus infection. From the reads, TCRdb called clonotypes with MiXCR, one entry per CDR3 protein. The table includes about 600,000 distinct CDR3 sequences, approximately 24% detected once. Specimen: CD8+ T cells from PBMCs. The receptors come from a human donor in good health (CMV status not recorded). Some clones in this sample may be carry-over from other donors' samples.

This clonotype has only a few counts. The rearrangement joins TRBV24-1 to TRBJ1-5; a weak D match, TRBD1 (5 bases). Looked up from germline, CDR1 is KGHDR and CDR2 is SFDVKD. The CDR3 is 15 residues long. Trimming removed 8 bases from V and 3 bases from J, with 16 bases in between. The CDR3 nucleotides read TGTGCCACCACGGACACGGGTTACGACAATCAGCCCCAGCATTTT. Encoded protein: CATTDTGYDNQPQHF.

This clonotype was seen repeatedly, ten times or more. This chain joins TRBV7-8 and TRBJ1-2; TRBD1 might be the D (5 bases). Germline V CDR1 and CDR2: SGHVS, FQNEAQ. Trimming removed 5 bases at V and 7 bases at J, with 17 bases between. This CDR3 contains 14 residues. The CDR3 nucleotides are TGTGCCAGCAGCATAGGGACCCTAGGACCTGGCTACACCTTC. Translated: CASSIGTLGPGYTF. Full variable domain (outside the CDR3, taken from reference TRBV7-8 and TRBJ1-2): GAGVSQSPRYKVAKRGQDVALRCDPISGHVSLFWYQQALGQGPEFLTYFQNEAQLDKSGLPSDRFFAERPEGSVSTLKIQRTQQEDSAVYLCASSIGTLGPGYTFGSGTRLTVV.

CDR3 DNA sequence: TGCAGCGCCAAATCGGCGGACACCGGGGAGCTGTTTTTT. Translated, it gives CSAKSADTGELFF. V is TRBV29-1 and J is TRBJ2-2, with D unresolved. CDR1 is SQVTM and CDR2 is ANQGSEA in the germline V gene. This CDR3 is built from 13 residues. V was shortened by 7 bases and J by 3 bases, with 12 bases between the two germline ends.

Details on this clonotype: At one end, the junction sequence differs from germline, possibly due to a read error. The chain uses TRBV5-5 and TRBJ2-7; the D gene could be TRBD1 or TRBD2 (6 bases each). The CDR3 runs 16 residues. CDR1 is SGHKS, CDR2 YYEKEE, per germline (reference sequence). The CDR3 nucleotides read TGTGCCAGCACCTTGGAGTGGGGGGCACGCGCCTACGAGCAGTACTTC. Translated: CASTLEWGARAYEQYF.

The chain carries TRBV19 and TRBJ1-5, with D possibly being TRBD1 (5 bases). Trimming took 4 bases from V and 2 from J, leaving 12 bases between them. Germline lookup yields CDR1 LNHDA and CDR2 SQIVND (reference sequence). The CDR3 sequence is 15 residues long. The CDR3 region has the DNA TGTGCCAGTAGTAACCGGGACGAAGGCAATCAGCCCCAGCATTTT. It is translated as CASSNRDEGNQPQHF.

The sample holds a few counts of this clonotype. J is TRBJ2-5 and V is TRBV6-5; D is tentatively TRBD1 or TRBD2 (6 bases each). The length of the CDR3 is 16 residues. CDR1 is MNHEY, CDR2 SVGAGI, per germline. V was pared by 6 bases and J by 1 base, with 18 bases between. The CDR3 sequence: CASSYHWGAPQETQYF. The CDR3, as DNA: TGTGCCAGCAGCTACCATTGGGGGGCCCCCCAAGAGACCCAGTACTTC.

This clonotype was seen more than once but under ten times. The V call is TRBV12-3 or TRBV12-4, the J call TRBJ2-7; 7 nucleotides line up with TRBD1. V was pared by 6 bases and J by 3 bases, with 5 bases of the junction left unmatched. The CDR3 runs to 13 residues. As DNA, the CDR3 is TGTGCCAGCAGCCCAACAGGGGACTACGAGCAGTACGTC. This gives the protein CASSPTGDYEQYV.

The chain combines TRBV20-1 with TRBJ1-1; D uncertain. V lost 5 bases and J lost 1, with 14 bases in between. The CDR3 consists of 14 residues. Per germline, CDR1 DFQATT and CDR2 SNEGSKA (reference sequence). CDR3 nucleotides: TGCAGTGCTCTTCCTATATCTTGGAACACTGAAGCTTTCTTT. It yields the protein CSALPISWNTEAFF.

This clonotype was counted only a few times. The CDR3 nucleotides read TGTGCCACGGGCTCGGACACTAAGAGGAACGGCTACACCTTC. The encoded protein is CATGSDTKRNGYTF. The V gene is TRBV7-9, the J gene TRBJ1-2; tentative D call: TRBD1 (5 bases). CDR3 length equals 14 residues. V lost 10 bases to trimming and J lost 8 bases, with 23 bases between them. The V gene's germline CDR1 is SEHNR and CDR2 FQNEAQ (reference sequence).

This clonotype occurred many times. CDR3 bases: TGTGCCAGCAGTTACTCAAGCAATGAGCAGTTCTTC. Translating gives CASSYSSNEQFF. The chain joins TRBV6-2 or TRBV6-3 to TRBJ2-1; D gene unclear. Trimming left V 0 bases short and J 6 bases short, with 3 bases between. Germline CDR1 MNHEY, CDR2 SVGEGT. This CDR3 has 12 residues.

In its sample, this clonotype was seen many times. This chain joins TRBV7-2 and TRBJ2-7; 8 bases fit TRBD2. Per germline, CDR1 SGHTA and CDR2 FQGNSA. Trimming took 4 bases from V and 2 from J; bases not matched to a gene: 4. The CDR3 length is 14 residues. The DNA for the CDR3 is TGTGCCAGCAGCTATACTAGCGGCCCCTACGAGCAGTACGTC. Its translation is CASSYTSGPYEQYV.